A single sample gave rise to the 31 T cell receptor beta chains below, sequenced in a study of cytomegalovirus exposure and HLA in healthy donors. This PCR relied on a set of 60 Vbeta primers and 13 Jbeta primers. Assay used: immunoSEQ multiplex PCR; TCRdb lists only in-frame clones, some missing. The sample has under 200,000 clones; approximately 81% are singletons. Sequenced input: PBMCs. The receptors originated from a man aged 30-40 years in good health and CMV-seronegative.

The CDR3, as DNA: TGTGCCAGCTCACCGGTATCAAAGGACCGACAGCGTGGAAACACCATATATTTT. It is translated as CASSPVSKDRQRGNTIYF. The V and J genes are TRBV18 and TRBJ1-3; TRBD1 is a possible D gene (5 bases). The CDR3 runs 18 residues. Germline CDR1 KGHSH, CDR2 LQKENI. V was pared by 3 bases and J by 3 bases, with 21 bases between. Full variable domain (missing parts from reference TRBV18 and TRBJ1-3): NAGVMQNPRHLVRRRGQEARLRCSPMKGHSHVYWYRQLPEEGLKFMVYLQKENIIDESGMPKERFSAEFPKEGPSILRIQQVVRGDSAAYFCASSPVSKDRQRGNTIYFGEGSWLTVV.

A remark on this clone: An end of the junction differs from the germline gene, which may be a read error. DNA of the CDR3: TGTTCCAGCAGCTTAGTTGTTACAGGAGCTTTCTTT. It translates to CSSSLVVTGAFF. The rearrangement uses TRBV7-9 and TRBJ1-1, with D maybe TRBD1 (5 bases). This CDR3 comprises 12 residues. Per the germline V gene, CDR1 is SEHNR and CDR2 is FQNEAQ (reference sequence).

The CDR3 loop is CSVDGSSYNEQFF. Written as DNA, the CDR3 is TGCAGCGTTGACGGGAGCTCCTACAATGAGCAGTTCTTC. The chain is built from TRBV29-1 and TRBJ2-1, with TRBD2 as a possible D gene (6 bases). V shed 3 bases and J shed 0 bases, with 6 bases lying between them. This CDR3 region has 13 residues. Per the germline V gene, CDR1 is SQVTM and CDR2 is ANQGSEA.

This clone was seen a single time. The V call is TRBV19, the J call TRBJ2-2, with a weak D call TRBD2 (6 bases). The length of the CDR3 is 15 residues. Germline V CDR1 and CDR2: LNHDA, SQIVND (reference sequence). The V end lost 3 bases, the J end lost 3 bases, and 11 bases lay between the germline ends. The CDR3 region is CASSILGLHTGELFF. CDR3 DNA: TGTGCCAGTAGTATTTTGGGACTCCACACCGGGGAGCTGTTTTTT.

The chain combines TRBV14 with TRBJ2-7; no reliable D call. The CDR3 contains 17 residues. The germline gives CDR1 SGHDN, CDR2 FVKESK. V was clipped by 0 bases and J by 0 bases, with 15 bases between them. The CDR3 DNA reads TGTGCCAGCAGCCAAGAGAAAAGCGCCCCCTCCTCCTACGAGCAGTACTTC. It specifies CASSQEKSAPSSYEQYF.

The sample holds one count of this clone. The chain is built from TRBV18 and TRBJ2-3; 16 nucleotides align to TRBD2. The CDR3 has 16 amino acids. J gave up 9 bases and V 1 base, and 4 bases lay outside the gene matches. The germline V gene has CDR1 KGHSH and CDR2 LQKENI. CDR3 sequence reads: CASSPLGLAGGPTQYF. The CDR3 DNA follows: TGTGCCAGCTCACCACTGGGACTAGCGGGGGGGCCCACGCAGTATTTT.

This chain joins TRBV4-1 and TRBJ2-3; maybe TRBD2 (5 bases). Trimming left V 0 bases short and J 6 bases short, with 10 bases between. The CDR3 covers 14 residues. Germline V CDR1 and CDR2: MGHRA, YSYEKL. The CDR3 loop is CASSQDLRADTQYF. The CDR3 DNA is TGCGCCAGCAGCCAAGACCTGAGGGCGGATACGCAGTATTTT.

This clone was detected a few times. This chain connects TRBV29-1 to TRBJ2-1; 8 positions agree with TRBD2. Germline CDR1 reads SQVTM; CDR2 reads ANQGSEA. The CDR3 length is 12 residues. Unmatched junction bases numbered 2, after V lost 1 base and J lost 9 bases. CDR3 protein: CSVEGAGVEQFF. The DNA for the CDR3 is TGCAGCGTTGAAGGAGCGGGAGTTGAGCAGTTCTTC.

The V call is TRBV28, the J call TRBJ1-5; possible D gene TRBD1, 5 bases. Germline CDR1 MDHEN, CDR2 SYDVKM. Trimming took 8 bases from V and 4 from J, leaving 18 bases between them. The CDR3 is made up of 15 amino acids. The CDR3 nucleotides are TGTGCCAGCCATTTAACAGGAAGCGGGAATCAGCCCCAGCATTTT. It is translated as CASHLTGSGNQPQHF. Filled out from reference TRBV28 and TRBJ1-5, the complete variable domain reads DVKVTQSSRYLVKRTGEKVFLECVQDMDHENMFWYRQDPGLGLRLIYFSYDVKMKEKGDIPEGYSVSREKKERFSLILESASTNQTSMYLCASHLTGSGNQPQHFGDGTRLSIL.

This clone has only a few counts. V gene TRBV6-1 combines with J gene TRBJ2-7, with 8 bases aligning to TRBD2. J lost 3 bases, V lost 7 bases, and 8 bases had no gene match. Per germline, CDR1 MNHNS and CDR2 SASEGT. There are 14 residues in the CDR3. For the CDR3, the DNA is TGTGCCAGCACCGCGGGGGGTCTAGGCTACGAGCAGTACTTC. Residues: CASTAGGLGYEQYF.

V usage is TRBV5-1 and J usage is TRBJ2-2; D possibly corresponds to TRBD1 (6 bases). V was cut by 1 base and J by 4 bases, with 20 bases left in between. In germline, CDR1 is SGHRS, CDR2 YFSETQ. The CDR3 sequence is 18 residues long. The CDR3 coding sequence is TGCGCCAGCAGCTTGTATGGGGGCGACCCTCGTGGCACCGGGGAGCTGTTTTTT. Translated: CASSLYGGDPRGTGELFF.

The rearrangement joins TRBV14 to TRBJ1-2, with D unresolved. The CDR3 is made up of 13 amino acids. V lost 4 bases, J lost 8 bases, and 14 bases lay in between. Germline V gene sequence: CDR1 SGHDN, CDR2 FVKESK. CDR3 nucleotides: TGTGCCAGCAGCCTTCGACGGACTAAGGGCTACACCTTC. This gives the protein CASSLRRTKGYTF.

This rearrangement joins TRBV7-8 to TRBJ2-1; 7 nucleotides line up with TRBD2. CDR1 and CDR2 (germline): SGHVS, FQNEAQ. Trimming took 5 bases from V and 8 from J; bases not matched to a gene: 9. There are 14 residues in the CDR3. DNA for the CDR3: TGTGCCAGCAGCCCGCAGGGAGGGGTCGATGAGCAGTTCTTC. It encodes CASSPQGGVDEQFF. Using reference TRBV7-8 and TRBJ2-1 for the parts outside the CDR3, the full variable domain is GAGVSQSPRYKVAKRGQDVALRCDPISGHVSLFWYQQALGQGPEFLTYFQNEAQLDKSGLPSDRFFAERPEGSVSTLKIQRTQQEDSAVYLCASSPQGGVDEQFFGPGTRLTVL.

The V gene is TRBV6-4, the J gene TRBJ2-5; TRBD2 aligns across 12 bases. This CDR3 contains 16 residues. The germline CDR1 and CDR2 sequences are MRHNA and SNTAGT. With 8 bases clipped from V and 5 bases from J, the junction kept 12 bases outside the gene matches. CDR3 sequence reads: CASLASGRALLETQYF. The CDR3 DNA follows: TGTGCCAGCTTAGCTAGCGGGAGGGCTTTGCTTGAGACCCAGTACTTC.

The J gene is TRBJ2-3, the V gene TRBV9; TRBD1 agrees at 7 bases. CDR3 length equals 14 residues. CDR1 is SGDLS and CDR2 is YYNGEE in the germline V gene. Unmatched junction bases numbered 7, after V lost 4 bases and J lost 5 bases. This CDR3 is CASSTRQGVDTQYF. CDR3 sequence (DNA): TGTGCCAGCAGCACTCGACAGGGTGTAGATACGCAGTATTTT.

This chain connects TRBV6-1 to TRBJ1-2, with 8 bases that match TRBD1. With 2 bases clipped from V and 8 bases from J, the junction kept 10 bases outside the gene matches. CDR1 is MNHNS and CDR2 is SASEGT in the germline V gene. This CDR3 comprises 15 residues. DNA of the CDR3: TGTGCCAGCAGTGAATCTTGGACAGGGAGCTTGGGCTACACCTTC. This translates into CASSESWTGSLGYTF.

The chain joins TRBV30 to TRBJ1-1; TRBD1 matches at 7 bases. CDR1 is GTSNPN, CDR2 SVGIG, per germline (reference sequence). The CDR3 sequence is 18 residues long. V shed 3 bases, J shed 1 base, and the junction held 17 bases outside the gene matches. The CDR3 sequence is CAWRDETGDRGGNTEAFF. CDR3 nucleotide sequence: TGTGCCTGGAGGGACGAAACAGGGGACCGGGGTGGGAACACTGAAGCTTTCTTT.

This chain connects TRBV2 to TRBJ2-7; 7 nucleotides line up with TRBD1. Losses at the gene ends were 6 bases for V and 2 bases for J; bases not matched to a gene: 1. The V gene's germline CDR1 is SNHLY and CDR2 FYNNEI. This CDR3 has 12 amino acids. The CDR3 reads CASRGQTYEQYF. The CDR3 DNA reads TGTGCCAGCAGGGGACAGACCTACGAGCAGTACTTC.

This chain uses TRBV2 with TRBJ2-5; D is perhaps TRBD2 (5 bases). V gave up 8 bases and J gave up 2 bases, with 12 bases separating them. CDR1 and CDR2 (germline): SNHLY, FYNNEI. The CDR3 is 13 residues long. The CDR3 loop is CASGVWEQETQYF. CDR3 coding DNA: TGTGCCAGCGGGGTTTGGGAGCAAGAGACCCAGTACTTC. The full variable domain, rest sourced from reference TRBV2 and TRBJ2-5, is EPEVTQTPSHQVTQMGQEVILRCVPISNHLYFYWYRQILGQKVEFLVSFYNNEISEKSEIFDDQFSVERPDGSNFTLKIRSTKLEDSAMYFCASGVWEQETQYFGPGTRLLVL.

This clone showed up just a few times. The DNA of the CDR3 is TGTGCCAGCAGCCCCCAAGCGACTAGCTGGAACGAGCAGTACTTC. As protein: CASSPQATSWNEQYF. The V and J genes are TRBV7-2 and TRBJ2-7; TRBD2 aligns across 7 bases. Losses at the gene ends were 5 bases for V and 5 bases for J; bases not matched to a gene: 12. Germline V gives CDR1 SGHTA, CDR2 FQGNSA. This CDR3 spans 15 amino acids.

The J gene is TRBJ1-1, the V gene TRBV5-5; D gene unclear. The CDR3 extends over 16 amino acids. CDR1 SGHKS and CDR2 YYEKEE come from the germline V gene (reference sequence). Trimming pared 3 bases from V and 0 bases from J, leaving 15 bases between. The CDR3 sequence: CASSSQVGVMNTEAFF. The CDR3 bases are TGTGCCAGCAGCTCTCAAGTCGGGGTCATGAACACTGAAGCTTTCTTT.

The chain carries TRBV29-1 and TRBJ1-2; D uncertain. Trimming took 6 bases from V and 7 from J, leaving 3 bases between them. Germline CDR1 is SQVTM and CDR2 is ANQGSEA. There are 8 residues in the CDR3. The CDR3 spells CSVAGYTF. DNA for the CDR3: TGCAGCGTGGCTGGCTACACCTTC. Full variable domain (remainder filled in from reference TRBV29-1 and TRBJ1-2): SAVISQKPSRDICQRGTSLTIQCQVDSQVTMMFWYRQQPGQSLTLIATANQGSEATYESGFVIDKFPISRPNLTFSTLTVSNMSPEDSSIYLCSVAGYTFGSGTRLTVV.

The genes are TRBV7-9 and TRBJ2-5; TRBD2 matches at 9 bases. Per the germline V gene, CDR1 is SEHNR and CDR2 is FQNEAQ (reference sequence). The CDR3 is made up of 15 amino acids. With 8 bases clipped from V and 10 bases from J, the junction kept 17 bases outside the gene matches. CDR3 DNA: TGTGCCAGCGCCAAAGCGGGGGGTCCCTTGGGTGACCAGTACTTC. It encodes CASAKAGGPLGDQYF.

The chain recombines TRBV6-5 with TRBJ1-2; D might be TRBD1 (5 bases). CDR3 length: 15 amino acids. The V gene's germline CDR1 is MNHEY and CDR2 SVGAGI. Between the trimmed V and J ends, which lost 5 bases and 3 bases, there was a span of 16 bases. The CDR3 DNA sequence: TGTGCCAGCAGTGCGCGCGGGGGTACGGACTATGGCTACACCTTC. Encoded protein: CASSARGGTDYGYTF.

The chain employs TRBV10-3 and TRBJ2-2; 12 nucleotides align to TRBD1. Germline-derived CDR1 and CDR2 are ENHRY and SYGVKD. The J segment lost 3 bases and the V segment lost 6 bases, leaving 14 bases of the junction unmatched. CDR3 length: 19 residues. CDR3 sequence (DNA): TGTGCCATCAGGACGACCGGGACAGGGGGCGTCAATTACACCGGGGAGCTGTTTTTT. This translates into CAIRTTGTGGVNYTGELFF.

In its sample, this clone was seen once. CDR3 nucleotides: TGTGCCAGCAGCTTATCGGCAGGGGGTCCCGACTATGGCTACACCTTC. This codes for CASSLSAGGPDYGYTF. The rearrangement joins TRBV7-2 to TRBJ1-2, with TRBD1 matching over 7 bases. The CDR3 spans 16 residues. V shed 2 bases and J 3 bases; nucleotides not matched to a gene: 9. Germline CDR1 is SGHTA and CDR2 is FQGNSA. The whole variable domain, remainder taken from reference TRBV7-2 and TRBJ1-2, is GAGVSQSPSNKVTEKGKDVELRCDPISGHTALYWYRQSLGQGLEFLIYFQGNSAPDKSGLPSDRFSAERTGGSVSTLTIQRTQQEDSAVYLCASSLSAGGPDYGYTFGSGTRLTVV.

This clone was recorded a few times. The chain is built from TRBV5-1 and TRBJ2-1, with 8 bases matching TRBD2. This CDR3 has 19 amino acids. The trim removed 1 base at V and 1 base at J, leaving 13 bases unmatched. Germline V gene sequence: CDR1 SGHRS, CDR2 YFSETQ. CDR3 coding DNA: TGCGCCAGCAGCTTGTCCGGGAGGGCGAGCCTTGTTTCCTACAATGAGCAGTTCTTC. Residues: CASSLSGRASLVSYNEQFF.

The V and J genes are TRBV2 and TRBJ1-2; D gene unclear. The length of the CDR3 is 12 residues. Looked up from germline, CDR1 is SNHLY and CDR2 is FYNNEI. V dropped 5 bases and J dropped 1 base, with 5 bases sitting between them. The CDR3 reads CASSPSNYGYTF. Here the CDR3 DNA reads TGTGCCAGCAGTCCCAGTAACTATGGCTACACCTTC.

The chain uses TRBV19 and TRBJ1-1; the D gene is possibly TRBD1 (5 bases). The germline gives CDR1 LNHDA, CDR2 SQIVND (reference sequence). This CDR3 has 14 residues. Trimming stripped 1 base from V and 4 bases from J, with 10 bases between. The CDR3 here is CASSIGLRGTEAFF. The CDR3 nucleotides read TGTGCCAGTAGTATAGGCCTAAGGGGCACTGAAGCTTTCTTT.

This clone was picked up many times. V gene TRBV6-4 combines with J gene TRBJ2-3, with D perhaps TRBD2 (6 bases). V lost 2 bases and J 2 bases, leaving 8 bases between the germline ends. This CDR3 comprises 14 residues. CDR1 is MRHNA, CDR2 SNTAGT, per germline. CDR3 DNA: TGTGCCAGCAGTGACGGCGGGGACACAGATACGCAGTATTTT. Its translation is CASSDGGDTDTQYF.

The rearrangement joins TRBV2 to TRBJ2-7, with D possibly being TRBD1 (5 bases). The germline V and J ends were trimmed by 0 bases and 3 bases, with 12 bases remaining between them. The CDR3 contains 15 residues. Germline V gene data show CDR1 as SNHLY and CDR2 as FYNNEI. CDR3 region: CASSEAQGVVYEQYF. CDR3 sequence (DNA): TGTGCCAGCAGTGAAGCGCAAGGGGTGGTCTACGAGCAGTACTTC.